A selection of T cell receptor beta chains follows, all from one sample in a study of blood T cells in healthy people across ages. TCRdb used MiXCR to reprocess the 5' RACE reads, holding one entry per CDR3 protein. The sample includes some 930,000 distinct CDR3 sequences, roughly 28% seen only once; the top ten take 10%. This same sample was also taken into another study, of T cells of mothers and their children.

Sequencing used blood. These TCRs come from a woman aged 40-49 years in good health. Each CDR3 is given with its conserved first and last residue. D genes are given only for firm matches. Clone size appears in some rows only: once, few, many, or a class for an expanded clone.

V: TRBV5-4
D: .
J: TRBJ2-1
size: many
CDR3: CASSFVELADNEQFF
DNA: TGTGCCAGCAGCTTTGTAGAACTAGCCGACAATGAGCAGTTCTTC

V: TRBV27
D: .
J: TRBJ1-1
size: .
CDR3: CASSWGYNAEAFF
DNA: TGTGCCAGCAGTTGGGGATATAACGCTGAAGCTTTCTTT

V: TRBV29-1
D: .
J: TRBJ2-7
size: many
CDR3: CSVDKGNDYEQYF
DNA: TGCAGCGTTGATAAGGGAAATGACTACGAGCAGTACTTC

V: TRBV7-7
D: .
J: TRBJ2-1
size: .
CDR3: CAGSHNRLPPYNEQFF
DNA: TGTGCTGGCAGCCATAACAGACTACCACCCTACAATGAGCAGTTCTTC

V: TRBV5-1
D: TRBD1
J: TRBJ1-2
size: .
CDR3: CASSAGNRGLGYTF
DNA: TGCGCCAGCAGCGCCGGGAACAGGGGGCTTGGCTACACCTTC

V: TRBV9
D: .
J: TRBJ2-6
size: many
CDR3: CASSVGQAISGANVLTF
DNA: TGTGCCAGCAGCGTAGGTCAGGCCATCTCTGGGGCCAACGTCCTGACTTTC

V: TRBV7-2
D: TRBD1
J: TRBJ1-1
size: .
CDR3: CASRMQGGTEAFF
DNA: TGTGCCAGCAGAATGCAGGGGGGCACTGAAGCTTTCTTT

V: TRBV4-1
D: .
J: TRBJ1-5
size: few
CDR3: CASSQDRGWTPNQPQHF
DNA: TGCGCCAGCAGCCAAGACAGAGGTTGGACACCCAATCAGCCCCAGCATTTT

V: TRBV5-1
D: .
J: TRBJ1-6
size: few
CDR3: CASSLERDNSPLHF
DNA: TGCGCCAGCAGCTTGGAGAGGGATAATTCACCCCTCCACTTT

V: TRBV28
D: .
J: TRBJ2-4
size: .
CDR3: CASSLEEFREQYF
DNA: TGTGCCAGCAGTTTAGAGGAATTTCGGGAGCAGTACTTC

V: TRBV29-1
D: .
J: TRBJ2-1
size: .
CDR3: CSVAISADSYNERFF
DNA: TGCAGCGTCGCAATATCAGCGGACTCCTACAATGAGCGGTTCTTC

V: TRBV4-1
D: .
J: TRBJ1-2
size: many
CDR3: CASSHMGEGSHHGYTF
DNA: TGCGCCAGCAGCCACATGGGTGAAGGGTCTCATCATGGCTACACCTTC

V: TRBV20-1
D: .
J: TRBJ1-5
size: .
CDR3: CSARVGALVPGQHF
DNA: TGCAGTGCTAGAGTAGGGGCTTTAGTTCCCGGCCAGCATTTT

V: TRBV30
D: TRBD1
J: TRBJ2-4
size: .
CDR3: CAWSYRGRSIQYF
DNA: TGTGCCTGGAGTTACAGGGGGCGAAGCATTCAGTACTTC

V: TRBV10-3
D: TRBD1
J: TRBJ2-3
size: .
CDR3: CAISESTGGAVDTQYF
DNA: TGTGCCATCAGTGAGTCGACAGGGGGCGCGGTGGATACGCAGTATTTT

V: TRBV12-3/TRBV12-4
D: .
J: TRBJ2-3
size: many
CDR3: CASRRGGESTDTQYF
DNA: TGTGCCAGCAGGCGAGGGGGGGAGAGCACAGATACGCAGTATTTT

V: TRBV28
D: .
J: TRBJ1-4
size: few
CDR3: CASRGVGAGEKLFF
DNA: TGTGCCAGCAGGGGCGTAGGAGCGGGAGAAAAACTGTTTTTT

V: TRBV18
D: .
J: TRBJ2-1
size: few
CDR3: CASSPRGYEQFF
DNA: TGTGCCAGCTCACCTAGGGGGTATGAGCAGTTCTTC

V: TRBV5-5
D: .
J: TRBJ1-2
size: few
CDR3: CASSLRPNSNYGYTF
DNA: TGTGCCAGCAGCTTGCGGCCGAACTCAAACTATGGCTACACCTTC

V: TRBV9
D: TRBD1
J: TRBJ2-3
size: few
CDR3: CASSAGTASTDTQYF
DNA: TGTGCCAGCAGCGCAGGGACAGCCAGCACAGATACGCAGTATTTT

V: TRBV7-9
D: .
J: TRBJ2-7
size: .
CDR3: CASSIPGQAAYEQYF
DNA: TGTGCCAGCAGCATCCCGGGGCAGGCCGCGTACGAGCAGTACTTC

V: TRBV10-3
D: .
J: TRBJ1-6
size: few
CDR3: CAISDPSNSPLHF
DNA: TGTGCCATCAGCGACCCTAGTAATTCACCCCTCCACTTT

V: TRBV7-9
D: .
J: TRBJ1-1
size: .
CDR3: CASTMGGTDMSTEAFF
DNA: TGTGCCAGCACCATGGGGGGGACGGACATGAGCACTGAAGCTTTCTTT

V: TRBV7-9
D: .
J: TRBJ2-1
size: few
CDR3: CASSLNTYSNNEQFF
DNA: TGTGCCAGCAGCCTCAACACTTACAGTAACAATGAGCAGTTCTTC

V: TRBV20-1
D: TRBD2
J: TRBJ2-7
size: .
CDR3: CSARDNQGTSGRPSYEQYF
DNA: TGCAGTGCTAGAGATAATCAGGGGACTAGCGGGAGACCCTCCTACGAGCAGTACTTC

V: TRBV9
D: TRBD1
J: TRBJ2-7
size: few
CDR3: CASSAATGMSYDQYF
DNA: TGTGCCAGCAGCGCCGCGACAGGGATGTCCTACGATCAGTACTTC

V: TRBV7-9
D: .
J: TRBJ1-4
size: .
CDR3: CVSSLSGEKLFF
DNA: TGTGTCAGCAGCTTGTCCGGGGAAAAACTGTTTTTT

V: TRBV7-9
D: .
J: TRBJ2-7
size: many
CDR3: CASSPRGLGGHEQYF
DNA: TGTGCCAGCAGCCCTCGGGGGCTAGGGGGCCACGAGCAGTACTTC

V: TRBV7-2
D: TRBD1
J: TRBJ1-1
size: .
CDR3: CASSLGGTGGANTEAFF
DNA: TGTGCCAGCAGCTTAGGTGGGACAGGGGGCGCGAACACTGAAGCTTTCTTT

V: TRBV18
D: .
J: TRBJ2-6
size: few
CDR3: CASSGQSSGANVLTF
DNA: TGTGCCAGCTCAGGACAGAGCTCTGGGGCCAACGTCCTGACTTTC

V: TRBV7-2
D: TRBD1
J: TRBJ2-4
size: .
CDR3: CASRTLGQGPIQYF
DNA: TGTGCCAGCAGGACCCTGGGACAGGGCCCCATTCAGTACTTC

V: TRBV6-6
D: .
J: TRBJ2-7
size: .
CDR3: CASSLPPGAAVDYEQYF
DNA: TGTGCCAGCAGTTTGCCCCCCGGGGCAGCGGTTGACTACGAGCAGTACTTC

V: TRBV18
D: TRBD2
J: TRBJ2-1
size: .
CDR3: CASSPDTGDYVYNEQFF
DNA: TGTGCCAGCTCACCGGATACTGGGGACTATGTCTACAATGAGCAGTTCTTC

V: TRBV9
D: .
J: TRBJ2-4
size: many
CDR3: CASSVDSGMGSIQYF
DNA: TGTGCCAGCAGCGTAGATTCCGGTATGGGAAGCATTCAGTACTTC

V: TRBV5-1
D: TRBD1
J: TRBJ2-4
size: few
CDR3: CASSTNRQGAGKNIQYF
DNA: TGCGCCAGCAGCACCAACCGACAGGGGGCTGGCAAAAACATTCAGTACTTC

V: TRBV29-1
D: .
J: TRBJ2-1
size: .
CDR3: CSVDGWLNSYNEQFF
DNA: TGCAGCGTTGATGGCTGGCTCAACTCCTACAATGAGCAGTTCTTC

V: TRBV15
D: .
J: TRBJ2-1
size: few
CDR3: CATSRQAISSYNEQFF
DNA: TGTGCCACCTCGAGACAGGCTATAAGCTCCTACAATGAGCAGTTCTTC

V: TRBV14
D: .
J: TRBJ1-1
size: once
CDR3: CASSREENTEAFF
DNA: TGTGCCAGCAGCCGTGAGGAAAACACTGAAGCTTTCTTT

V: TRBV2
D: .
J: TRBJ2-7
size: few
CDR3: CASSEGAGTIYEQYF
DNA: TGTGCCAGCAGTGAAGGGGCCGGGACGATCTACGAGCAGTACTTC

V: TRBV12-3/TRBV12-4
D: TRBD1
J: TRBJ1-2
size: few
CDR3: CASSGRGSGLANYGYTF
DNA: TGTGCCAGCAGTGGCAGGGGGTCAGGGCTAGCTAACTATGGCTACACCTTC

V: TRBV9
D: TRBD2
J: TRBJ2-5
size: few
CDR3: CASSEGLLAGGLQETQYF
DNA: TGTGCCAGCAGCGAAGGCCTACTAGCGGGAGGCCTCCAAGAGACCCAGTACTTC

V: TRBV7-9
D: TRBD1
J: TRBJ2-1
size: many
CDR3: CASSLAGQGYYNEQFF
DNA: TGTGCCAGCAGCTTAGCGGGACAGGGCTACTACAATGAGCAGTTCTTC

V: TRBV5-1
D: TRBD1
J: TRBJ2-1
size: .
CDR3: CASRAGTGLYNEQFF
DNA: TGCGCCAGCAGGGCCGGGACAGGGTTGTACAATGAGCAGTTCTTC

V: TRBV7-2
D: TRBD1
J: TRBJ1-1
size: .
CDR3: CASSPRQGGWAEAFF
DNA: TGTGCCAGCAGCCCCCGACAGGGGGGGTGGGCTGAAGCTTTCTTT

V: TRBV29-1
D: TRBD2
J: TRBJ2-7
size: many
CDR3: CSVVLAGNSYEQYF
DNA: TGCAGCGTTGTCCTAGCGGGAAACTCCTACGAGCAGTACTTC

V: TRBV15
D: TRBD2
J: TRBJ2-3
size: many
CDR3: CATSRVASGATYSTDTQYF
DNA: TGTGCCACCAGCAGAGTAGCTAGCGGGGCTACTTATAGCACAGATACGCAGTATTTT

V: TRBV6-4
D: .
J: TRBJ1-1
size: few
CDR3: CASSDSPGNTEAFF
DNA: TGTGCCAGCAGTGACTCTCCAGGGAACACTGAAGCTTTCTTT

V: TRBV4-3
D: TRBD1
J: TRBJ2-4
size: few
CDR3: CASSLTTRTGLYF
DNA: TGCGCCAGCAGCCTCACTACTAGGACAGGCCTGTACTTC

V: TRBV4-3
D: TRBD1
J: TRBJ1-6
size: .
CDR3: CASSQVGQRESPLHF
DNA: TGCGCCAGCAGCCAAGTGGGACAGAGGGAATCACCCCTCCACTTT

V: TRBV5-4
D: .
J: TRBJ1-1
size: few
CDR3: CASSFERERNAFF
DNA: TGTGCCAGCAGCTTCGAAAGGGAGAGGAATGCTTTCTTT

V: TRBV20-1
D: .
J: TRBJ2-7
size: .
CDR3: CSAVRGPRDYEQYF
DNA: TGCAGTGCTGTACGGGGCCCCCGGGACTACGAGCAGTACTTC